The T cell receptor (beta chain) under discussion was sequenced for a study of Graves' ophthalmopathy and Graves' hyperthyroidism. Findings of the study overall: Clonotypes were expanded in thyroid at above 0.001 frequency, and most also appeared in blood. Both a roughly 64% sensitivity and an approximately 75% specificity characterized the model's predictions of ophthalmopathy progression.

This clonotype was seen repeatedly, ten times or more. Its target is unknown. Scientists amplified the TCR beta CDR3 regions from RNA transcripts. First-round RT-PCR with HTBI primers preceded a second-round multiplex PCR. Using its own MiXCR run on the multiplex PCR reads, TCRdb lists one record per CDR3 protein. The sample has hundreds of thousands of distinct CDR3 sequences; just over 40% are singletons. Those donors who had ophthalmopathy presented with moderate-to-severe activity, a CAS of ≥3, a NOSPECS of ≥4 and a duration under 3 months. What supplied the PBMCs was about 9.1 ml of fresh peripheral blood. The sequenced sample was peripheral blood. The receptor was derived from an adult man with Graves' ophthalmopathy.

CDR3 bases: TGTGCCAGCAGTTTGGGGCGGCGGTATAATTCACCCCTCCACTTT. Translating it yields CASSLGRRYNSPLHF. The chain joins TRBV12-3 or TRBV12-4 to TRBJ1-6; D perhaps matches TRBD1 (5 bases). Deletions cut 3 bases from V and 4 bases from J, with 10 bases between. This CDR3 spans 15 amino acids.